This T cell receptor (beta chain) stems from a study of cytomegalovirus exposure and HLA in healthy donors. Study-wide background: Earlier results showed some 120 million unique TCR beta sequences derived from roughly 190 million T cells.

The PCR contained 60 Vbeta and 13 Jbeta primers. TCRdb keeps only in-frame clones here, not all; method: immunoSEQ multiplex PCR. The repertoire includes about 130,000 clones, roughly 78% of them detected once, and more than 8% sits in the top ten. In germline, CDR1 is MNHEY, CDR2 SVGAGI. V lost 3 bases to trimming and J lost 4 bases, with 12 bases between them. There are 14 residues in the CDR3. V usage is TRBV6-5 and J usage is TRBJ1-1, with D possibly being TRBD1 (6 bases). This clonotype originated in a man aged 25-45 years in good health and CMV-seropositive. What was sequenced was PBMCs. CDR3 amino acids: CASSYSTGSTEAFF. The CDR3 nucleotides are TGTGCCAGCAGTTATTCCACAGGGTCCACTGAAGCTTTCTTT.